The 29 T cell receptor beta chains presented below share a single source sample, sequenced in a study of blood T cell repertoires in COVID-19. Clones were sequenced by immunoSEQ multiplex PCR, and TCRdb holds only the in-frame ones, with some missing. The sample lists over 350,000 clones, 88% occurring once. Specimen: PBMCs or T cells enriched from blood (not recorded which). Receptor source: a young woman who had recovered from COVID-19.

The chain employs TRBV3-1 (or the pseudogene TRBV3-2) and TRBJ2-7; TRBD2 matches at 8 bases. Germline CDR1 LGHDT, CDR2 YNNKEL (reference sequence). J lost 0 bases, V lost 1 base, and 14 bases had no gene match. The CDR3 runs to 19 residues. In nucleotides, the CDR3 is TGTGCCAGCAGCCAAGTGGGATGGCTAGCGGGCCGGAGCTCCTACGAGCAGTACTTC. It translates to CASSQVGWLAGRSSYEQYF.

The chain is built from TRBV9 and TRBJ1-2, with 9 bases matching TRBD1. V lost 5 bases, J lost 8 bases, and 10 bases stayed unmatched. Germline lookup yields CDR1 SGDLS and CDR2 YYNGEE. The CDR3 covers 14 residues. The CDR3 DNA sequence: TGTGCCAGCAGTTCACAGGGGGCGGTGGTCGGCTACACCTTC. This encodes CASSSQGAVVGYTF.

This clone occurred once. The sample has other DNA sequences that encode this CDR3 too. The chain carries TRBV3-1 (or the pseudogene TRBV3-2) and TRBJ1-5, with 7 bases that match TRBD1. The germline V gene encodes CDR1 LGHDT and CDR2 YNNKEL (reference sequence). There are 14 residues in the CDR3. V gave up 1 base and J gave up 4 bases; unmatched junction bases: 1. The CDR3 DNA sequence: TGTGCCAGCAGCCAAGCAGGGGGGAATCAGCCCCAGCATTTT. Protein: CASSQAGGNQPQHF.

The chain has TRBV2 and TRBJ2-3, with 7 nucleotides matching TRBD2. This CDR3 is 15 amino acids long. Germline loops: CDR1 SNHLY, CDR2 FYNNEI. The trim removed 6 bases at V and 4 bases at J, leaving 10 bases unmatched. The CDR3 sequence: CASSQLAHGADTQYF. The DNA for the CDR3 is TGTGCCAGCAGCCAACTAGCGCATGGGGCAGATACGCAGTATTTT. Based on the CDR3 plus reference TRBV2 and TRBJ2-3, the full variable domain is EPEVTQTPSHQVTQMGQEVILRCVPISNHLYFYWYRQILGQKVEFLVSFYNNEISEKSEIFDDQFSVERPDGSNFTLKIRSTKLEDSAMYFCASSQLAHGADTQYFGPGTRLTVL.

This clone has a single count. This rearrangement joins TRBV19 to TRBJ1-2; 7 positions agree with TRBD1. From germline, CDR1 is LNHDA and CDR2 SQIVND (reference sequence). The junction had 12 bases not matched to a gene; V was cut back by 2 bases and J by 6 bases. This CDR3 has 16 residues. In nucleotides, the CDR3 is TGTGCCAGTAGTATACTCCAGGGCAGGGGGTTCGATGGCTACACCTTC. This gives the protein CASSILQGRGFDGYTF.

The V and J genes are TRBV6-5 and TRBJ2-7; TRBD1 matches at 9 bases. V lost 7 bases to trimming and J lost 1 base; unmatched junction nucleotides: 5. The CDR3 is 14 amino acids. Germline V gene lookup returns CDR1 MNHEY and CDR2 SVGAGI. CDR3 region: CASTGGTGSYEQYF. The CDR3, as DNA: TGTGCCAGCACTGGCGGGACAGGGTCCTACGAGCAGTACTTC.

This chain connects TRBV15 to TRBJ2-1; D gene uncertain. CDR1 is LNHNV, CDR2 YYDKDF, per germline (reference sequence). This CDR3 has 15 residues. Trimming took 6 bases from V and 1 from J, leaving 13 bases between them. CDR3 in DNA: TGTGCCACCAGACGCGACTCCCAATCCTACAATGAGCAGTTCTTC. This translates into CATRRDSQSYNEQFF.

V gene TRBV4-1 combines with J gene TRBJ1-4; D unresolved. The ends were cut back, 1 base at V and 7 bases at J, with 4 bases in the middle. Germline CDR1 reads MGHRA; CDR2 reads YSYEKL. The CDR3 spans 12 residues. CDR3 bases: TGCGCCAGCAGCCAAGGCAGTGAAAAACTGTTTTTT. Its translation: CASSQGSEKLFF.

The chain carries TRBV4-1 and TRBJ1-6, with D tentatively TRBD1 (5 bases). The CDR3 totals 16 residues. Trimming shortened V by 1 base and J by 1 base, and 8 bases separated the two germline ends. Germline CDR1 MGHRA, CDR2 YSYEKL. CDR3 sequence: CASSQAGESYNSPLHF. Written as DNA, the CDR3 is TGCGCCAGCAGCCAAGCGGGGGAATCCTATAATTCACCCCTCCACTTT.

The rearrangement links TRBV6-1 to TRBJ2-7; TRBD2 aligns across 8 bases. Germline CDR1 MNHNS, CDR2 SASEGT. The CDR3 spans 17 residues. With V trimmed by 2 bases and J by 4 bases, 13 bases remained unmatched. The CDR3 here is CASSEFLAGGFPYEQYF. CDR3 sequence (DNA): TGTGCCAGCAGTGAATTTTTGGCGGGGGGTTTTCCTTACGAGCAGTACTTC.

J is TRBJ1-5 and V is TRBV11-2; TRBD1 matches 7 bases. The germline gives CDR1 SGHAT, CDR2 FQNNGV. The trim removed 1 base at V and 4 bases at J, leaving 4 bases unmatched. The CDR3 is 15 amino acids. CDR3 DNA sequence: TGTGCCAGCAGCTTAGGTAGGGGGCGAAATCAGCCCCAGCATTTT. This gives the protein CASSLGRGRNQPQHF. Using reference TRBV11-2 and TRBJ1-5 for the parts outside the CDR3, the full variable domain is EAGVAQSPRYKIIEKRQSVAFWCNPISGHATLYWYQQILGQGPKLLIQFQNNGVVDDSQLPKDRFSAERLKGVDSTLKIQPAKLEDSAVYLCASSLGRGRNQPQHFGDGTRLSIL.

This clone was recorded only once. The chain couples TRBV30 to TRBJ2-7; TRBD2 might be the D (7 bases). The CDR3 is 12 amino acids. In germline, CDR1 is GTSNPN, CDR2 SVGIG (reference sequence). The V end was cut by 4 bases, the J end by 5 bases, with 12 bases between. The CDR3 coding sequence is TGTGCCTGGACTGAAGGGGGGGACGAGCAGTACTTC. Protein product: CAWTEGGDEQYF. Complete variable domain (other parts from reference TRBV30 and TRBJ2-7): SQTIHQWPATLVQPVGSPLSLECTVEGTSNPNLYWYRQAAGRGLQLLFYSVGIGQISSEVPQNLSASRPQDRQFILSSKKLLLSDSGFYLCAWTEGGDEQYFGPGTRLTVT.

The rearrangement joins TRBV9 to TRBJ2-7; 8 bases agree with TRBD2. Germline CDR1 and CDR2: SGDLS and YYNGEE. Trimming at V came to 0 bases and at J to 3 bases, leaving 5 bases not matched to a gene. The CDR3 has 15 amino acids. CDR3 nucleotides: TGTGCCAGCAGCGTAGGTGGGACTAGGGACTACGAGCAGTACTTC. As protein: CASSVGGTRDYEQYF.

CDR3: CASSKFSAGEAFF. DNA of the CDR3: TGTGCCAGCAGCAAATTTTCCGCAGGGGAAGCTTTCTTT. V and J are TRBV21-1 and TRBJ1-1; the table names TRBD1, a call not compared with the DNA. TRBV21-1 is assigned pseudogene status. This CDR3 region has 13 residues.

The chain couples TRBV7-8 to TRBJ2-2; 7 nucleotides agree with TRBD2. The CDR3 totals 16 residues. Germline values: CDR1 SGHVS, CDR2 FQNEAQ. Unmatched junction bases numbered 8, after V lost 2 bases and J lost 5 bases. CDR3 coding DNA: TGTGCCAGCAGCTTACGGACGGGGGGTCCAACCGGGGAGCTGTTTTTT. This sequence encodes CASSLRTGGPTGELFF.

This CDR3 is CSASRTLGAGDPTNEKLFF. For the CDR3, the DNA is TGCAGTGCTAGTAGGACCCTGGGGGCAGGGGATCCAACTAATGAAAAACTGTTTTTT. This chain uses TRBV20-1 with TRBJ1-4; TRBD1 is a possible D gene (6 bases). The germline V gene has CDR1 DFQATT and CDR2 SNEGSKA (reference sequence). V lost 3 bases, J lost 0 bases, and 23 bases lay in between. This CDR3 is built from 19 residues.

The V and J genes are TRBV3-1 (or the pseudogene TRBV3-2) and TRBJ1-6; TRBD1 aligns across 7 bases. Germline trimming cut 1 base from V and 10 bases from J; bases unmatched to any gene: 4. Germline V CDR1 and CDR2: LGHDT, YNNKEL (reference sequence). The CDR3 runs to 14 residues. The CDR3 DNA sequence: TGTGCCAGCAGCCAAGTTGAGGGGGCATCACCCCTCCACTTT. It codes for CASSQVEGASPLHF.

The chain carries TRBV6-5 and TRBJ1-5; a possible D gene is TRBD1 (5 bases). V was shortened by 6 bases and J by 2 bases, with 14 bases between the two germline ends. Per germline, CDR1 MNHEY and CDR2 SVGAGI. This CDR3 region has 15 residues. The CDR3 region is CASRLTAYGNQPQHF. The CDR3 DNA is TGTGCCAGCAGGCTGACAGCCTATGGCAATCAGCCCCAGCATTTT.

With respect to this clone: The same CDR3 arises from other DNA sequences in this sample as well. The chain is built from TRBV27 and TRBJ2-7, with 8 bases lining up with TRBD1. The V gene end was trimmed by 2 bases and the J gene end by 4 bases; junction bases not matched to a gene: 1. The CDR3 covers 13 residues. CDR1 and CDR2 from the germline V gene are MNHEY and SMNVEV (reference sequence). The CDR3 sequence: CASSLTGGYEQYF. DNA of the CDR3: TGTGCCAGCAGTTTAACAGGGGGGTACGAGCAGTACTTC.

The gene calls are TRBV15 and TRBJ1-4; D is undetermined. Per germline, CDR1 LNHNV and CDR2 YYDKDF (reference sequence). This CDR3 spans 17 amino acids. The V gene lost 0 bases and the J gene lost 0 bases, with 11 bases spanning the gap. The chain's CDR3 is CATSRDRRHTTNEKLFF. The CDR3 nucleotides are TGTGCCACCAGCAGAGACAGGAGGCATACAACTAATGAAAAACTGTTTTTT.

The J gene is TRBJ2-5, the V gene TRBV14; 10 positions agree with TRBD2. The CDR3 has 13 residues. The V gene end was trimmed by 6 bases and the J gene end by 5 bases; junction bases not matched to a gene: 3. CDR1 is SGHDN, CDR2 FVKESK, per germline. The CDR3 coding sequence is TGTGCCAGCAGAGGTAGCGGGGGGGAGACCCAGTACTTC. Residues: CASRGSGGETQYF.

V gene TRBV4-2 combines with J gene TRBJ1-5; TRBD1 matches at 8 bases. After removal of 2 bases from V and 5 bases from J, the junction contained 5 bases not matched to a gene. CDR1 and CDR2 from the germline V gene are LGHNA and YNFKEQ. The CDR3 is made up of 15 amino acids. The CDR3 reads CASSQLDRGDQPQHF. CDR3 DNA sequence: TGTGCCAGCAGCCAACTTGACAGGGGCGATCAGCCCCAGCATTTT.

This chain uses TRBV6-6 with TRBJ2-7; a weak D match, TRBD2 (5 bases). Germline assignment: CDR1 MNHNY and CDR2 SVGAGI (reference sequence). Between the trimmed V and J ends, which lost 6 bases and 2 bases, there was a span of 14 bases. The CDR3 covers 14 residues. The CDR3 DNA sequence: TGTGCCAGCAGCGGAAGCGGACCAGCCTACGAGCAGTACTTC. Translation: CASSGSGPAYEQYF.

The chain carries TRBV19 and TRBJ1-2; D gene ambiguous. CDR1 and CDR2 from the germline V gene are LNHDA and SQIVND (reference sequence). CDR3 length: 15 amino acids. V lost 5 bases and J 0 bases, leaving 13 bases between the germline ends. Written as DNA, the CDR3 is TGTGCCAGTAGTTCGAAATTCTTAGCTAACTATGGCTACACCTTC. Residues: CASSSKFLANYGYTF.

The chain couples TRBV6-2 or TRBV6-3 to TRBJ2-2; TRBD1 might be the D (5 bases). Trimming stripped 7 bases from V and 5 bases from J, with 11 bases between. CDR1 is MNHEY, CDR2 SVGEGT, per germline. This CDR3 spans 13 amino acids. CDR3: CASTPRDTGELFF. In nucleotides, the CDR3 is TGTGCCAGCACCCCCAGGGATACCGGGGAGCTGTTTTTT.

The rearrangement uses TRBV13 and TRBJ1-4; perhaps TRBD1 as D (6 bases). Trimming shortened V by 6 bases and J by 8 bases, and 16 bases separated the two germline ends. CDR1 is PRHDT, CDR2 FYEKMQ, per germline (reference sequence). The CDR3 covers 14 residues. The CDR3 DNA reads as TGTGCCAGCAGAAACAGGGCGAGGAACGAAAAACTGTTTTTT. Translation gives CASRNRARNEKLFF.

The genes are TRBV19 and TRBJ1-1; D is unclear. Germline CDR1 reads LNHDA; CDR2 reads SQIVND (reference sequence). The CDR3 is 14 residues long. Trimming shortened V by 5 bases and J by 5 bases, and 15 bases separated the two germline ends. The CDR3 nucleotides are TGTGCCAGTAGTCCGCGGGAGCGGCGGACTGAAGCTTTCTTT. It codes for CASSPRERRTEAFF.

The chain joins TRBV12-5 to TRBJ2-3; 8 positions match TRBD2. The V gene's germline CDR1 is LGHNT and CDR2 FRNRAP. CDR3 length equals 18 residues. J lost 5 bases, V lost 6 bases, and 19 bases had no gene match. The DNA of the CDR3 is TGTGCTAGTGGACCCCTACCGGGACTAGAAGGAAAGGGAGATACGCAGTATTTT. Protein product: CASGPLPGLEGKGDTQYF.

The chain has TRBV28 and TRBJ2-1, with 8 bases identical to TRBD1. Germline CDR1 and CDR2: MDHEN and SYDVKM. The CDR3 is made up of 16 amino acids. The V segment lost 5 bases and the J segment 0 bases; nucleotides outside the gene matches: 6. CDR3 protein: CASSLHRGNSYNEQFF. DNA of the CDR3: TGTGCCAGCAGTCTGCACAGGGGGAACTCCTACAATGAGCAGTTCTTC.